The source of this TCR beta chain is a study of persistence of HIV-infected CD4 T cells. The germline V gene encodes CDR1 MNHEY and CDR2 SVGAGI. This CDR3 comprises 14 residues. Trimming removed 8 bases at V and 1 base at J, with 15 bases between. On this clone: The target antigen is unknown.

Nonspecific anti-CD3/anti-CD28 bead stimulation represents the broad CD4+ T cell repertoire. Responding CD4+ T cells were sorted by upregulation of both CD40 ligand and CD69. Stimulated PBMCs had first been depleted of CD8+ T cells. CD8-depleted PBMCs were stimulated 15 to 20 hours with anti-CD28/CD49d costimulation, CD40-blocking antibody and enfuvirtide. The libraries were made with immunoSEQ version 4 in survey mode. Each sample used up to 1 ug genomic DNA diluted to roughly 10 ng/uL. Profiling relied on immunoSEQ multiplex PCR, and the TCRdb table lists in-frame clones only, not all of them. The sample carries around 39,000 clones, 80% to 90% recorded once.

The source material was CD4+ T cells sorted from PBMCs after approximately 20-hour stimulation, sampled from a patient who received antiretroviral therapy. The chain joins TRBV6-5 to TRBJ2-7; no reliable D call. The sequence was obtained from an adult man with HIV who was CMV-seropositive. CDR3 residues: CASVMKDHSYEQYF. Written as DNA, the CDR3 is TGTGCCAGCGTTATGAAGGATCATTCCTACGAGCAGTACTTC.